These T cell receptor beta chains were read from a single sample in a study of early T cells in non-severe SARS-CoV-2 infection. MiXCR, applied by TCRdb to the 5' RACE reads, yields one record per CDR3 protein. The data hold 32,000 or so distinct CDR3 sequences, with approximately 5.9% observed a single time. The sequencing input was whole blood. The receptors derive from an adult who was a healthcare worker with PCR-confirmed SARS-CoV-2 infection or an uninfected control (not recorded which). Both conserved end residues are part of each CDR3. The D gene is left open where the match is weak. Size tells how often a clone was seen (once, few, many) or the class of an expanded clone, and some rows leave it out.

TRBV29-1	many	.	TRBJ1-1	TGCAGCGTTGAACGGGACTCTCTGAACACTGAAGCTTTCTTT	CSVERDSLNTEAFF
TRBV15	few	TRBD1	TRBJ2-7	TGTGCCACCAGCTTACCGGGACAGGGCCACGAGCAGTACTTC	CATSLPGQGHEQYF
TRBV28	many	TRBD1	TRBJ2-7	TGTGCCAGCAGCTACACCAATTACAGGGGGCACGAGCAGTACTTC	CASSYTNYRGHEQYF
TRBV7-2	many	.	TRBJ2-7	TGTGCCAGCAGCTTAGAGCTCCGCGAGCAGTACTTC	CASSLELREQYF
TRBV7-9	.	TRBD2	TRBJ2-1	TGTGCCAGCAGCCCTGGACTAGCGTCCTACAATGAGCAGTTCTTC	CASSPGLASYNEQFF
TRBV12-3/TRBV12-4	many	.	TRBJ2-5	TGTGCCAGCAGCCGACAGACTAGGGGTGAGACCCAGTACTTC	CASSRQTRGETQYF
TRBV10-3	.	.	TRBJ2-2	TGTGCCATCAGTGAAGGGTCCGGGGAGCTGTTTTTT	CAISEGSGELFF
TRBV11-2	.	TRBD2	TRBJ2-1	TGTGCCAGCAGCTTGGGACTAGCGGATGAGCAGTTCTTC	CASSLGLADEQFF
TRBV4-1	many	.	TRBJ2-5	TGCGCCAGCAGCCAAGGAATCGGGGTCCAAGAGACCCAGTACTTC	CASSQGIGVQETQYF
TRBV10-2	many	TRBD1	TRBJ2-4	TGCGCCAGCAGTGATCAGGGGGCGAACATTCAGTACTTC	CASSDQGANIQYF
TRBV12-3/TRBV12-4	many	.	TRBJ2-2	TGTGCCAGCATCATTAGCGGACGGAACACCGGGGAGCTGTTTTTT	CASIISGRNTGELFF
TRBV28	few	.	TRBJ1-5	TGTGCCAGCAGTACCCGGGAACAGAATCAGCCCCAGCATTTT	CASSTREQNQPQHF
TRBV6-2/TRBV6-3	many	.	TRBJ1-5	TGTGCCAGCAGCCATGACGAGACTAGACAGCCCCAGCATTTT	CASSHDETRQPQHF
TRBV4-1	many	.	TRBJ1-5	TGCGCCAGCAGCCAAGATTGGGGAACCTATAGCAATCAGCCCCAGCATTTT	CASSQDWGTYSNQPQHF
TRBV7-9	many	.	TRBJ1-1	TGTGCCAGCAGCTCCTCATGGGACACTGAAGCTTTCTTT	CASSSSWDTEAFF
TRBV11-2	.	.	TRBJ1-1	TGTGCCAGCAGCCCCTGGGCCACTGAAGCTTTCTTT	CASSPWATEAFF
TRBV7-9	many	TRBD2	TRBJ2-2	TGTGCCAGCAGCGTCAGACCCTTAGCGGGAGGGAACACCGGGGAGCTGTTTTTT	CASSVRPLAGGNTGELFF
TRBV5-1	many	.	TRBJ1-6	TGCGCCAGCAGCTTTACGGCGCCTGGCTCACCCCTCCACTTT	CASSFTAPGSPLHF
TRBV5-1	many	.	TRBJ2-7	TGCTCCAAGGCGGCCCTGCCTTCCTACGAGCAGTACTTC	CSKAALPSYEQYF
TRBV27	.	TRBD1	TRBJ1-1	TGTGCCAGCAGAAGGACAGGGGGTTGGACTGAAGCTTTCTTT	CASRRTGGWTEAFF
TRBV5-1	.	.	TRBJ1-4	TGCGCCAGCAGCTCCCGGGGCGTAGATGAAAAACTGTTTTTT	CASSSRGVDEKLFF
TRBV7-9	many	.	TRBJ2-6	TGTGCCAGCAGCTCTCAGGGGCCTGGGGCCAACGTCCTGACTTTC	CASSSQGPGANVLTF
TRBV6-1	once	TRBD2	TRBJ2-3	TGTGCCAGCAGTCAGACTAGCATCGCAGATACGCAGTATTTT	CASSQTSIADTQYF
TRBV10-3	.	.	TRBJ2-7	TGTGCCACTCTAGCCACCGGGACGGCCTCCTACGAGCAGTACTTC	CATLATGTASYEQYF
TRBV29-1	many	.	TRBJ2-7	TGCAGCGTTGAGGAAAGCTACGAGCAGTACTTC	CSVEESYEQYF
TRBV6-5	few	TRBD1	TRBJ2-2	TGTGCCAGCAGACCACAGGGGAGAATGAACACCGGGGAGCTGTTTTTT	CASRPQGRMNTGELFF
TRBV4-1	many	.	TRBJ2-2	TGCGCCAGCAGCCAGGACTCCTGGGGAGGGGAGCTGTTTTTT	CASSQDSWGGELFF
TRBV7-6	many	.	TRBJ1-1	TGTGCCAGCAGCTCCCCCTCTTCCGCGGGAACTGAAGCTTTCTTT	CASSSPSSAGTEAFF
TRBV6-5	few	.	TRBJ1-6	TGTGCCAGCAGTTACTCTCAACCAGGGCCATCAATCGGTTCACCCCTCCACTTT	CASSYSQPGPSIGSPLHF
TRBV10-3	.	.	TRBJ2-5	TGTGCCATCAGTGATGGCAGGGCCCAAGAGACCCAGTACTTC	CAISDGRAQETQYF
TRBV6-2/TRBV6-3	.	TRBD2	TRBJ2-1	TGTGCCAGCAGTTACTCCCCGACTAGCGGGATCCACAATGAGCAGTTCTTC	CASSYSPTSGIHNEQFF
TRBV10-1	many	.	TRBJ2-3	TGCGCCAGCAGTGAGAGGGAGGACGGGGGAGATACGCAGTATTTT	CASSEREDGGDTQYF
TRBV10-3	many	TRBD1	TRBJ1-2	TGTGCCATCAAACGAACAGGGGTTGGCTACACCTTC	CAIKRTGVGYTF
TRBV5-1	many	.	TRBJ2-5	TGCGCCAGCAGCCTGCCTCGGGACGGAGGATCGCAAGAGACCCAGTACTTC	CASSLPRDGGSQETQYF
TRBV9	many	.	TRBJ2-3	TGTGCCAGCAGCGAGGGGGACCACTCAGATACGCAGTATTTT	CASSEGDHSDTQYF
TRBV12-3/TRBV12-4	many	TRBD2	TRBJ2-7	TGTGCCAGCAGACCTCCGGGACTAGCGGGAGTAGGTAACTTC	CASRPPGLAGVGNF
TRBV14	many	.	TRBJ1-2	TGTGCCAGTAGTCAGCAGGGAGACTACTATGGCTACACCTTC	CASSQQGDYYGYTF
TRBV29-1	many	.	TRBJ2-4	TGCAGCGTTGGGGTAGGACAAAACATTCAGTACTTC	CSVGVGQNIQYF
TRBV7-9	many	.	TRBJ1-2	TGTGCCAGCAGAGGCCCCGGGGAGCCCTTCTCTGGCTACACCTTC	CASRGPGEPFSGYTF
TRBV6-6	few	.	TRBJ2-5	TGTGCCAGCAGTTACTCCCCCCTCCCCGGGGAGACCCAGTACTTC	CASSYSPLPGETQYF
TRBV29-1	many	TRBD1	TRBJ1-1	TGCAGCGTTGTCTCGGGACAGATTTACACTGAAGCTTTCTTT	CSVVSGQIYTEAFF
TRBV5-8	few	TRBD1	TRBJ2-7	TGTGCCAGTCAGCATATAAGGACAGGGGCCTACGAGCAGTACTTC	CASQHIRTGAYEQYF
TRBV20-1	many	.	TRBJ1-1	TGCAGTGCTAGGGGCGGTCTAGAAGCTTTCTTT	CSARGGLEAFF
TRBV5-1	.	.	TRBJ1-1	TGCGCCAGCAGCTTGGGGCGGTCGAACACTGAAGCTTTCTTT	CASSLGRSNTEAFF
TRBV7-2	.	.	TRBJ1-1	TGTGCCAGCAGCTTAGATCTGTCCCCGAACACTGAAGCTTTCTTT	CASSLDLSPNTEAFF
TRBV11-3	many	.	TRBJ2-1	TGTGCCAGCGGGGAAGGGAATGAGCAGTTCTTC	CASGEGNEQFF
TRBV3-1	many	TRBD2	TRBJ2-7	TGTGCCAGCAGCCTCCACACTAGCGGGAGAATAGGGGAGCAGTACTTC	CASSLHTSGRIGEQYF
TRBV20-1	many	TRBD2	TRBJ2-7	TGCAGTGCTCCGAACTCCAGGACTAGGGGATCCTACGAGCAGTACTTC	CSAPNSRTRGSYEQYF
TRBV29-1	many	TRBD1	TRBJ2-5	TGCAGCGTTGGAGTCGCAGGGGGTCTGGAGACCCAGTACTTC	CSVGVAGGLETQYF
TRBV30	few	TRBD1	TRBJ2-5	TGTGCCTGGAGTCCAGGGGGACAGCGACAGACCCAGTACTTC	CAWSPGGQRQTQYF
TRBV28	many	TRBD1	TRBJ2-3	TGTGCCAGCAGTGACAGGGGCCGCACAGATACGCAGTATTTT	CASSDRGRTDTQYF